The TCR beta chain under discussion was sequenced for a study of T-cell reconstitution after alpha-beta-depleted transplantation in children. For TCRbeta, the library was prepared with unique molecular identifiers. In TCRdb, the PCR reads were re-called with MiXCR into one record per CDR3 protein. The sample has 210,000 or so distinct CDR3 sequences, roughly 10% seen once. V was clipped by 6 bases and J by 9 bases; unmatched bases: 5. Germline-derived CDR1 and CDR2 are SGHRS and YFSETQ. The CDR3 loop spans 14 amino acids. The input for sequencing was PBMCs from the stem cell graft donor, taken from the stem cell graft. The TCR originated in a human donor who donated a stem cell graft to a child with acute lymphoblastic leukemia. The chain has TRBV5-1 and TRBJ2-1; TRBD2 agrees at 14 bases. The CDR3 nucleotides read TGCGCCAGCAAGGGACTAGCGGGAGCAGGTGAGCAGTTCTTC. Its protein product is CASKGLAGAGEQFF. Full variable domain (remainder filled in from reference TRBV5-1 and TRBJ2-1): KAGVTQTPRYLIKTRGQQVTLSCSPISGHRSVSWYQQTPGQGLQFLFEYFSETQRNKGNFPGRFSGRQFSNSRSEMNVSTLELGDSALYLCASKGLAGAGEQFFGPGTRLTVL.